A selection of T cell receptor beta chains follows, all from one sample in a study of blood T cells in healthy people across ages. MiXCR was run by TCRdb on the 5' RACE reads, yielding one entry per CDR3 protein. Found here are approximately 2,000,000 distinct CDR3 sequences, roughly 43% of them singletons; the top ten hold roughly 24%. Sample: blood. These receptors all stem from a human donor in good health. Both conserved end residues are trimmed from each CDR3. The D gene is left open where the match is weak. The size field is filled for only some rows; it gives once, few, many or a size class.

CDR3: SVGNTDTQY; D: -; size: -; V: TRBV29-1
CDR3: ASSQWDRQY; D: TRBD1; size: many; V: TRBV4-3
CDR3: ASSLSGGYYNEQF; D: TRBD2; size: few; V: TRBV7-8
CDR3: SVGQQGGLYGYT; D: TRBD1; size: -; V: TRBV29-1
CDR3: ASSSMTGINYGYT; D: TRBD1; size: -; V: TRBV5-5
CDR3: ASSQDPPSGGLTDTQY; D: TRBD2; size: -; V: TRBV4-2
CDR3: ASSPEGLAGEQY; D: TRBD2; size: -; V: TRBV7-2
CDR3: ASSPGRQGSYEQY; D: TRBD1; size: many; V: TRBV5-6
CDR3: ASSLGGHDGYN; D: -; size: -; V: TRBV12-3/TRBV12-4
CDR3: AGSLRHDSYEQY; D: -; size: few; V: TRBV27
CDR3: ASNLFPGQGRYEQY; D: TRBD1; size: -; V: TRBV28
CDR3: ASSESRDNSPLH; D: -; size: -; V: TRBV25-1
CDR3: SALDLSWVDGYT; D: -; size: -; V: TRBV20-1
CDR3: ATSEPVYGYT; D: -; size: few; V: TRBV24-1
CDR3: ATGKKDRVVMETQY; D: TRBD1; size: -; V: TRBV10-3
CDR3: SAKQGDSNQPQH; D: -; size: few; V: TRBV20-1
CDR3: ASSLRLGAGSQPQH; D: -; size: -; V: TRBV27
CDR3: ASSLALSGGYYEQY; D: TRBD2; size: -; V: TRBV7-8
CDR3: ASSLIGGAAYEQY; D: -; size: few; V: TRBV5-1
CDR3: ASSLGGREDNQPQH; D: -; size: -; V: TRBV5-1
CDR3: ASSSRNRRGLNEQF; D: -; size: -; V: TRBV5-1
CDR3: ASSFGTGVSNEQF; D: TRBD1; size: -; V: TRBV12-3/TRBV12-4
CDR3: ACSLEGADYEQY; D: -; size: -; V: TRBV7-2
CDR3: SVEDWRDPETQY; D: -; size: -; V: TRBV29-1
CDR3: ASSLPRDEPQETQY; D: -; size: -; V: TRBV7-9
CDR3: ASSFGLLGDTEAF; D: -; size: -; V: TRBV27
CDR3: ASSQEGVKLF; D: -; size: -; V: TRBV4-1
CDR3: ATSRLWGTEDNSPLH; D: TRBD1; size: -; V: TRBV15
CDR3: ASSLEWKYGYT; D: -; size: -; V: TRBV7-9
CDR3: ASSEGIGPQRDEQY; D: -; size: -; V: TRBV2
CDR3: SVIHDGEQF; D: -; size: -; V: TRBV29-1
CDR3: ASGLVLGRGARTQY; D: TRBD2; size: -; V: TRBV12-5
CDR3: ASSLGGMYQETQY; D: TRBD2; size: -; V: TRBV25-1
CDR3: ASSLRDRETKNIQY; D: TRBD1; size: few; V: TRBV12-3/TRBV12-4
CDR3: ASSLSGGWGLADQETQY; D: -; size: -; V: TRBV27
CDR3: ASSSQRGSSYEQY; D: TRBD2; size: few; V: TRBV7-2